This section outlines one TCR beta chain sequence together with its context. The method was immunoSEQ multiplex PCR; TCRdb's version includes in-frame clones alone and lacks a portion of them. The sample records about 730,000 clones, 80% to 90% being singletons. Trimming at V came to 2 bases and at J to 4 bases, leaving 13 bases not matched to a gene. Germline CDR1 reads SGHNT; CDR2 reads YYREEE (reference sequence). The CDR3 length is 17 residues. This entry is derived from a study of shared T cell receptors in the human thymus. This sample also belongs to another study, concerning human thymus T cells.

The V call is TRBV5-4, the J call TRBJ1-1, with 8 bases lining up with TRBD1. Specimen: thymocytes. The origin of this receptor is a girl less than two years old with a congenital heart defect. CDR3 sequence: CASSLGQGQTPSTEAFF. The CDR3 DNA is TGTGCCAGCAGCTTAGGACAGGGCCAAACTCCTAGCACTGAAGCTTTCTTT.